One TCR beta chain is described in this entry. The sample originates from a study of blood T cell repertoires in COVID-19. Across the whole study: There were acute and convalescent COVID-19 samples, and they came from the United States, Italy and Spain. Nucleic acid was either cDNA or gDNA, and it came from T cells, B-cell-depleted T cells, or PBMCs.

As originally analysed: How many nucleated cells were present was estimated from reference gene primer amplification. Some clones are missing from TCRdb's copy, which holds only in-frame ones; the method was immunoSEQ multiplex PCR. The DNA was the basis for D and trimming; V, J and clone size are from that table. The sample lists around 63,000 clones; approximately 88% were seen once. V gave up 4 bases and J gave up 2 bases, with 12 bases separating them. Germline V CDR1 and CDR2: SGHRS, YFSETQ. The CDR3 is 14 residues long. The chain recombines TRBV5-1 with TRBJ2-5; tentative D call: TRBD1 (7 bases). This TCR was recovered from a man aged 50 or older with active COVID-19. Material: peripheral blood. CDR3 protein: CASSAGQPQETQYF. DNA of the CDR3: TGCGCCAGCAGCGCGGGACAGCCACAAGAGACCCAGTACTTC.